Listed below are T cell receptor beta chains from one sample, sequenced in a study of blood T cell repertoires in COVID-19. The repertoire was sequenced with immunoSEQ multiplex PCR; TCRdb's copy has only in-frame clones and lacks some. The table records 120,000 to 150,000 clones, 65% to 85% of them present only once. Sequencing used PBMCs or T cells enriched from blood (not recorded which). These receptors all stem from a woman in her fifties or sixties who had been exposed to COVID-19. Each CDR3 is given with its conserved first and last residue. D genes are given only for firm matches. Not all rows give a size; the values are once, few, many and, for expanded clones, a class.

v_call	d_call	clone_size	j_call	cdr3_nt	cdr3_aa
TRBV23-1	TRBD2	NA	TRBJ2-1	TGCGCCAGCAGTCAATCGGGTCGGGAGGACGACAATGAGCAGTTCTTC	CASSQSGREDDNEQFF
TRBV7-9	TRBD2	NA	TRBJ2-1	TGTGCCAGCAGCTCCCGGACTAGCGGAAACAATGAGCAGTTCTTC	CASSSRTSGNNEQFF
TRBV19	TRBD2	NA	TRBJ2-2	TGTGCCAGTACGGGACTAGCGCCCACCGGGGAGCTGTTTTTT	CASTGLAPTGELFF
TRBV30	NA	NA	TRBJ1-2	TGTGCCTGGGCTCCCCTTCTCGCGTATGGCTACACCTTC	CAWAPLLAYGYTF
TRBV30	TRBD2	once	TRBJ2-1	TGTGCCTGGACTAGCGGGAGGGACTCCTACAATGAGCAGTTCTTC	CAWTSGRDSYNEQFF
TRBV10-3	NA	NA	TRBJ1-5	TGTGCCATCAGTGATGGGGCCCAGCCCCAGCATTTT	CAISDGAQPQHF
TRBV19	NA	NA	TRBJ1-3	TGTGCCAGTAGTATGACGGGGAACTCTGGAAACACCATATATTTT	CASSMTGNSGNTIYF
TRBV7-2	TRBD1	NA	TRBJ1-2	TGTGCCAGCAGCTTAGGGGGACAGGGGGCGCGATATGGCTACACCTTC	CASSLGGQGARYGYTF
TRBV19	NA	NA	TRBJ1-2	TGTGCCAGTAGTTTGGTTACAGGGAGATTAGCCATTAGTGGCTACACCTTC	CASSLVTGRLAISGYTF
TRBV2	NA	NA	TRBJ2-7	TGTGCCAGTGGAGGGTCAACAGGGGTCCACGAGCAGTACTTC	CASGGSTGVHEQYF
TRBV4-3	TRBD1	NA	TRBJ1-6	TGCGCCAGCAGCCAAGACGGACAGGGAAATTCACCCCTCCACTTT	CASSQDGQGNSPLHF
TRBV6-2/TRBV6-3	NA	NA	TRBJ1-6	TGTGCCAGCAGTTACCCCGCCCGAGCCGATTCACCCCTCCACTTT	CASSYPARADSPLHF
TRBV6-5	TRBD1	NA	TRBJ1-1	TGTGCCAGCACCTCGCCGACAGGGACTGAAGCTTTCTTT	CASTSPTGTEAFF
TRBV19	NA	NA	TRBJ2-5	TGTGCCAGTAGAGGCGGAAAGGGGTCCCAAGAGACCCAGTACTTC	CASRGGKGSQETQYF
TRBV27	NA	NA	TRBJ2-5	TGTGCCAGCAGGGCAGGAGAGACCCAGTACTTC	CASRAGETQYF
TRBV20-1	TRBD1	NA	TRBJ1-5	TGCAGTGCTAGTCGCGACGCTACAGGGGCCAATCAGCCCCAGCATTTT	CSASRDATGANQPQHF
TRBV12-5	NA	NA	TRBJ1-2	TGTGCTAGTGGTTTGGTAGGGGGGGTGGATGGCTACACCTTC	CASGLVGGVDGYTF
TRBV7-9	NA	once	TRBJ1-1	TGTGCCAGCAGCCTCCATGATCGGGGACACAGAATGAACACTGAAGCTTTCTTT	CASSLHDRGHRMNTEAFF
TRBV7-8	NA	few	TRBJ2-1	TGTGCCAGCAGCTTAGCGAAGGCCCCGGGGAGCTCCTACAATGAGCAGTTCTTC	CASSLAKAPGSSYNEQFF
TRBV19	TRBD2	NA	TRBJ2-1	TGTGCCAGTAGTTCCAGCGTTACCGGGACTAGCGGTCTCAATGAGCAGTTCTTC	CASSSSVTGTSGLNEQFF
TRBV10-3	TRBD2	NA	TRBJ2-3	TGTGCCATCAGCCCCTTACTAGCGGAGGGGACAGATACGCAGTATTTT	CAISPLLAEGTDTQYF
TRBV12-3/TRBV12-4	NA	NA	TRBJ2-1	TGTGCCAGCAGACTCTACAATGAGCAGTTCTTC	CASRLYNEQFF
TRBV5-4	TRBD2	NA	TRBJ2-3	TGTGCCAGCAGCTTGGCTAGCGGGAGGGGTCGCACAGATACGCAGTATTTT	CASSLASGRGRTDTQYF
TRBV5-1	TRBD1	NA	TRBJ1-1	TGCGCCAGCAGCTTGGCGCCAGGGGGCACTGAAGCTTTCTTT	CASSLAPGGTEAFF
TRBV7-2	NA	NA	TRBJ2-7	TGTGCCAGCAGCTTCGCTGCGGGGGCCGAGCAGTACTTC	CASSFAAGAEQYF
TRBV7-2	NA	NA	TRBJ2-3	TGTGCCAGCTTAGGGGTGGATACGCAGTATTTT	CASLGVDTQYF
TRBV9	NA	NA	TRBJ1-3	TGTGCCAGCAGCGTAGAGTCCCAGGACACCATATATTTT	CASSVESQDTIYF
TRBV6-5	TRBD2	once	TRBJ2-3	TGTGCCAGCAGTTTGATCGGGGGGTCCTCGCAGTATTTT	CASSLIGGSSQYF
TRBV18	NA	NA	TRBJ2-6	TGTGCCAGCTCACCGCAGGTGGACTCTGGGGCCAACGTCCTGACTTTC	CASSPQVDSGANVLTF
TRBV6-5	NA	NA	TRBJ1-6	TGTGCCAGCAGTTACTCGGGGGGGCTAGGGTCACCCCTCCACTTT	CASSYSGGLGSPLHF